This paragraph covers one T cell receptor beta chain sequence. What it recognizes is unknown. These data originate in a study of a mutant IDH1 vaccine in newly diagnosed glioma. Study-level information: In some groups vaccination began 4-6 weeks post-radiotherapy; others received it with temozolomide. Week 35 brought visit V12, which was followed by visit V13 at week 47.

Generated by immunoSEQ multiplex PCR, the TCRdb table keeps only in-frame clones and is missing some. The data contain about 50,000 clones, approximately 92% of them seen just once; the ten biggest clones take up less than 2.5%. Indicated time point: week 35, safety follow-up. Vaccination used 300 ug of mutant IDH1 20-mer peptide per dose, with topical imiquimod. Patients had eight vaccinations, in weeks 1, 3, 5, 7, 11, 15, 19 and 23. General study results and limits: The authors found pseudoprogression apparently unrelated to changes in top peripheral T cell clonotypes.

Trimming shortened V by 0 bases and J by 0 bases, and 9 bases separated the two germline ends. This CDR3 has 15 residues. Germline assignment: CDR1 MNHEY and CDR2 SMNVEV (reference sequence). This rearrangement joins TRBV27 to TRBJ2-7; D may be TRBD1 or TRBD2 (5 bases each). The receptor was derived from a man aged 50-59 years with glioma. The sample in question was PBMCs, obtained from a glioma patient whose treatment included an IDH1 peptide vaccine. DNA of the CDR3: TGTGCCAGCAGTTTATCGGGGGACGTCTCCTACGAGCAGTACTTC. Its protein product is CASSLSGDVSYEQYF.